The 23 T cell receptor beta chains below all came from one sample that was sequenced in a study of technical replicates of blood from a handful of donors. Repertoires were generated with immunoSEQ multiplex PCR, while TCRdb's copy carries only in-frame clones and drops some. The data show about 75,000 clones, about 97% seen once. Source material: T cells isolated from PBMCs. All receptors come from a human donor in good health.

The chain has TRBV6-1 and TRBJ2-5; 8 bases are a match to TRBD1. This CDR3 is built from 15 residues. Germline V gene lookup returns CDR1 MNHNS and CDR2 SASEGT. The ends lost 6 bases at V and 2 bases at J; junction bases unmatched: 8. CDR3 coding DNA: TGTGCCAGCAGATGGGACAGGCTGAAACAAGAGACCCAGTACTTC. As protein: CASRWDRLKQETQYF.

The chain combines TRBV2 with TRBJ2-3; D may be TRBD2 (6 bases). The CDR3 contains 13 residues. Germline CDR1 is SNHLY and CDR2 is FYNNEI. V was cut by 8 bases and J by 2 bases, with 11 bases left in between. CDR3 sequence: CASGGEITDTQYF. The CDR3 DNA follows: TGTGCCAGCGGCGGGGAGATCACAGATACGCAGTATTTT.

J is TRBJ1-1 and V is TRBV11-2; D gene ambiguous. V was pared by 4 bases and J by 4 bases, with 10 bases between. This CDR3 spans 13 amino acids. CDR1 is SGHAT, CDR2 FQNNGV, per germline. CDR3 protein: CASSSPGTTEAFF. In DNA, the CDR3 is TGTGCCAGCAGCTCACCGGGAACCACTGAAGCTTTCTTT.

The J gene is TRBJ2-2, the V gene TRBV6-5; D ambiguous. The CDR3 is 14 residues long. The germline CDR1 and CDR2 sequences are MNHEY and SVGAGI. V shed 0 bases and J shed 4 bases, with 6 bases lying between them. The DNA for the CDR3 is TGTGCCAGCAGTTACTCGCCGGGCACCGGGGAGCTGTTTTTT. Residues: CASSYSPGTGELFF.

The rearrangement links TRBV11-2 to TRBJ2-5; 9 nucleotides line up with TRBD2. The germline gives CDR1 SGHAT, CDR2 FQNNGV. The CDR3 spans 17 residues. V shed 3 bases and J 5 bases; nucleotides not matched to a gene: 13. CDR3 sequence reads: CASSFGTGGRAGETQYF. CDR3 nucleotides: TGTGCCAGCAGCTTCGGGACTGGCGGGAGGGCAGGGGAGACCCAGTACTTC.

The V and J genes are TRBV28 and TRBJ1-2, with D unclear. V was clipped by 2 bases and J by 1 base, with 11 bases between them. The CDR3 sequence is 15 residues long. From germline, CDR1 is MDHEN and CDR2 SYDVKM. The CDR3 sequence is CASSLGPGFNYGYTF. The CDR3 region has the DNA TGTGCCAGCAGTTTAGGTCCAGGTTTTAACTATGGCTACACCTTC.

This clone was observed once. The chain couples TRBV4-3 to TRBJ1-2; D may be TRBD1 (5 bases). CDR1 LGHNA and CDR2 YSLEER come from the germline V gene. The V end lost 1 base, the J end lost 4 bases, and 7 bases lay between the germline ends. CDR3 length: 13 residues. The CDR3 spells CASSQGQSYGYTF. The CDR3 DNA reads TGCGCCAGCAGCCAAGGACAGTCCTATGGCTACACCTTC.

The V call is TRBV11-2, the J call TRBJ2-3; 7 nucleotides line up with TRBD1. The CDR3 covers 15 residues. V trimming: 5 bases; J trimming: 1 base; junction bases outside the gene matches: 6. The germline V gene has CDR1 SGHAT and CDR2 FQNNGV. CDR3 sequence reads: CASSLRTGRTDTQYF. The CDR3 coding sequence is TGTGCCAGCAGCCTCAGGACAGGCCGCACAGATACGCAGTATTTT.

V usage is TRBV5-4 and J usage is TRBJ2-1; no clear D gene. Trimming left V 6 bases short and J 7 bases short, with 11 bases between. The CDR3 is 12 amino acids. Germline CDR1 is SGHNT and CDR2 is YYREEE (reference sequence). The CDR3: CASMASRNEQFF. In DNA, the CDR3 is TGTGCCAGCATGGCGTCGAGGAATGAGCAGTTCTTC. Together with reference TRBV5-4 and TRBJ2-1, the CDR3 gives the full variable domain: ETGVTQSPTHLIKTRGQQVTLRCSSQSGHNTVSWYQQALGQGPQFIFQYYREEENGRGNFPPRFSGLQFPNYSSELNVNALELDDSALYLCASMASRNEQFFGPGTRLTVL.

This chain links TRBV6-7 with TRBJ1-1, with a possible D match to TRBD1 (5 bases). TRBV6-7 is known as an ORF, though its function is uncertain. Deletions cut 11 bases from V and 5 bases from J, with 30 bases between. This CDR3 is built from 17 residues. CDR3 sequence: CAPRGPLATDVGTEAFF. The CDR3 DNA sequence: TGTGCCCCTAGGGGCCCGCTCGCTACGGACGTTGGGACTGAAGCTTTCTTT.

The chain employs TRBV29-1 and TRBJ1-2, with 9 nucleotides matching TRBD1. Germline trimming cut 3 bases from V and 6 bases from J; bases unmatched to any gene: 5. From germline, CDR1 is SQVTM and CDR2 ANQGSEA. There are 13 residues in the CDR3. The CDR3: CSVDPTGGDGYTF. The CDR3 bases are TGCAGCGTTGATCCTACAGGGGGCGATGGCTACACCTTC.

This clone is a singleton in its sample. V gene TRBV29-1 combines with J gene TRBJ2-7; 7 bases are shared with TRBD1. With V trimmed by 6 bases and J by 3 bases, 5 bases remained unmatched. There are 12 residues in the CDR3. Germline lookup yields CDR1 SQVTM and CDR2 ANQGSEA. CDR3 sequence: CSVLRDSYEQYF. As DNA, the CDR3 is TGCAGCGTACTCCGGGACAGCTACGAGCAGTACTTC.

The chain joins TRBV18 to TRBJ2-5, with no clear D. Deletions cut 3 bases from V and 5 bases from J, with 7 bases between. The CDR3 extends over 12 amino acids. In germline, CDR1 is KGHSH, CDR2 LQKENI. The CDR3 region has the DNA TGTGCCAGCTCACCCGTGGAGGAGACCCAGTACTTC. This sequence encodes CASSPVEETQYF. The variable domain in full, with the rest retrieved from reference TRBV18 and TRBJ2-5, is NAGVMQNPRHLVRRRGQEARLRCSPMKGHSHVYWYRQLPEEGLKFMVYLQKENIIDESGMPKERFSAEFPKEGPSILRIQQVVRGDSAAYFCASSPVEETQYFGPGTRLLVL.

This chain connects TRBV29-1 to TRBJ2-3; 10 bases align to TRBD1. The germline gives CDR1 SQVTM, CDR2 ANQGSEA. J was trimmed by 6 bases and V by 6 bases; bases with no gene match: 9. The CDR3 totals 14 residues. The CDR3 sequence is CSVQRQGAGDTQYF. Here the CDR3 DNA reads TGCAGCGTCCAGCGACAGGGGGCTGGGGATACGCAGTATTTT.

The CDR3 sequence is CASSDFGHRGNEQFF. DNA of the CDR3: TGTGCCAGCAGTGATTTTGGCCACAGAGGGAATGAGCAGTTCTTC. V gene TRBV6-1 combines with J gene TRBJ2-1; weak D call: TRBD2 (5 bases). Trimming took 3 bases from V and 7 from J, leaving 16 bases between them. Germline-derived CDR1 and CDR2 are MNHNS and SASEGT. This CDR3 is 15 amino acids long.

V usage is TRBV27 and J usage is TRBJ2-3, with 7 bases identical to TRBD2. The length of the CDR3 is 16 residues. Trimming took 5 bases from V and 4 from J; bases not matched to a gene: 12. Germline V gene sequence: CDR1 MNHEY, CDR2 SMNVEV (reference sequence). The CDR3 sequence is CASSLGLVKAADTQYF. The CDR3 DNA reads TGTGCCAGCAGTCTAGGACTAGTCAAAGCAGCAGATACGCAGTATTTT.

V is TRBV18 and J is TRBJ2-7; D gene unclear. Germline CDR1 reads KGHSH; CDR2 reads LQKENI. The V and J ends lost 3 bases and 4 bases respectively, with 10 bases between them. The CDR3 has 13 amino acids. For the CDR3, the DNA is TGTGCCAGCTCACCTCTCTCCGGGTACGAGCAGTACTTC. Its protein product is CASSPLSGYEQYF.

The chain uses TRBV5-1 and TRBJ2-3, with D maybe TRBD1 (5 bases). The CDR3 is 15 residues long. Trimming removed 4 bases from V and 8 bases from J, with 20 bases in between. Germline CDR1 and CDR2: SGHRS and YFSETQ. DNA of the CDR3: TGCGCCAGCAGCCCATCGGACGGATCTAGGGGTACGCAGTATTTT. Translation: CASSPSDGSRGTQYF. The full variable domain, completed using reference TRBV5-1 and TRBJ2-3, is KAGVTQTPRYLIKTRGQQVTLSCSPISGHRSVSWYQQTPGQGLQFLFEYFSETQRNKGNFPGRFSGRQFSNSRSEMNVSTLELGDSALYLCASSPSDGSRGTQYFGPGTRLTVL.

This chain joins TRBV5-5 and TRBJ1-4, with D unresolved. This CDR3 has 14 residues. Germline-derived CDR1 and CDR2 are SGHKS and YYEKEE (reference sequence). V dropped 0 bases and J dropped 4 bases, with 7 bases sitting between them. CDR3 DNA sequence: TGTGCCAGCAGCTTGGTGAGAAATAATGAAAAACTGTTTTTT. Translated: CASSLVRNNEKLFF.

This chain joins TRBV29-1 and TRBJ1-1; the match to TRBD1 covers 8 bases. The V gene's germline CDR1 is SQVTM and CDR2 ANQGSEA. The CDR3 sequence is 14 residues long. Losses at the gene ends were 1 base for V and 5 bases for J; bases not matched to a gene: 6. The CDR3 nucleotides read TGCAGCGTTGAAGTAGGACAGGGCGGAACTGAAGCTTTCTTT. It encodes CSVEVGQGGTEAFF.

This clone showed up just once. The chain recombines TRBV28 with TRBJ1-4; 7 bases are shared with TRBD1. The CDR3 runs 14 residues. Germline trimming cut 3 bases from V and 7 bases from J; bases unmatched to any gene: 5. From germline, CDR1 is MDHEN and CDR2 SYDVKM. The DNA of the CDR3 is TGTGCCAGCAGTTTGGAGGACAGGTTTGAAAAACTGTTTTTT. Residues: CASSLEDRFEKLFF.

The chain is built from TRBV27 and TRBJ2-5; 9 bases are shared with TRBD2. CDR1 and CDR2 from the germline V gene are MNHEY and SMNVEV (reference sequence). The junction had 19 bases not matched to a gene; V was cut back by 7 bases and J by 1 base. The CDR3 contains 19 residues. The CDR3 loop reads CASNPNPLSGGRGQETQYF. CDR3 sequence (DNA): TGTGCCAGCAACCCAAATCCCCTTTCGGGCGGGAGGGGCCAAGAGACCCAGTACTTC.

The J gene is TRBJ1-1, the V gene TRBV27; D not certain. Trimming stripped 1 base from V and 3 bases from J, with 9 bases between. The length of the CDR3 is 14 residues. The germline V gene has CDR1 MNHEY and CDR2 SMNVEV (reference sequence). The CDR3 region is CASSLWAGYTEAFF. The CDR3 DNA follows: TGTGCCAGCAGTTTATGGGCGGGGTACACTGAAGCTTTCTTT.